The present T cell receptor beta chain was sequenced within a study of CD8 T cells in ankylosing spondylitis. General observations from the study: Researchers report that disease-linked clones proved CD8+ and relatively rare in peripheral blood. Earlier literature documents some of the motif variants in reactive arthritis synovial fluid and blood. In ankylosing spondylitis blood, a motif of seven to nine highly homologous TCR beta variants appeared characteristic. Matched synovial fluid from ankylosing spondylitis patients was reported to be enriched for disease-linked clones.

TCRdb used MiXCR to reprocess the 5' RACE reads, holding one entry per CDR3 protein. The sample includes a few hundred thousand distinct CDR3 sequences, roughly a tenth of them seen just once. Note on this clonotype: Its target is not known.

Germline loops: CDR1 SGHTA, CDR2 FQGNSA. V gave up 4 bases and J gave up 3 bases, with 16 bases separating them. There are 15 residues in the CDR3. The rearrangement joins TRBV7-2 to TRBJ2-7, with a possible D match to TRBD1 (5 bases). The sequencing sample was made of blood, either unsorted or a sorted T cell fraction (not recorded which). The receptor's source is a male donor with ankylosing spondylitis or in good health (not recorded which). CDR3 sequence reads: CASSSVGSRGYEQYF. The CDR3 coding sequence is TGTGCCAGCAGCTCCGTGGGGTCTAGGGGCTACGAGCAGTACTTC.